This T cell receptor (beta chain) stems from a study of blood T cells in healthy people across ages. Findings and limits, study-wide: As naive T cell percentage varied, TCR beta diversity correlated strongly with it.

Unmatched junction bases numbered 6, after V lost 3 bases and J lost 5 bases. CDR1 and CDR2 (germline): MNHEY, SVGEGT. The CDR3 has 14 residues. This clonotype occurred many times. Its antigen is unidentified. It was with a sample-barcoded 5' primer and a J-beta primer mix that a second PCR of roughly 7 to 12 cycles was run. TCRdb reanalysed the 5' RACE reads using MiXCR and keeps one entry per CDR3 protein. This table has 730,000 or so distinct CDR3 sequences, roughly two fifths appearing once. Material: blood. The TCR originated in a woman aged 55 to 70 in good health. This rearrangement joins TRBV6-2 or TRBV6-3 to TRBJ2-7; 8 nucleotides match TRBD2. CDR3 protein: CASSYRAGANEQYF. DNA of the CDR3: TGTGCCAGCAGTTATAGAGCGGGGGCCAACGAGCAGTACTTC.